This is a list of T cell receptor beta chains from one sample in a study of cytomegalovirus exposure and HLA in healthy donors. Here immunoSEQ multiplex PCR was the method, and the copy in TCRdb shows in-frame clones only, minus some. The table shows around 150,000 clones, with 84% occurring only once. The material sequenced was PBMCs. The receptors shown here come from a man aged 18 to 30 in good health and CMV-seronegative. Each CDR3 is given with its conserved first and last residue. Fields, in order: CDR3 DNA, CDR3 protein, CDR3 length, J gene, V gene, clone size, D gene. D genes are given only for firm matches. Clone size, where shown, is once, few, many, or a class for clones that have expanded.

CDR3nt: TGCGCCAGCAGCCAAGTAGACAGGGGAGAAAACACCATATATTTT
CDR3aa: CASSQVDRGENTIYF
len: 15
j_gene: TRBJ1-3
v_gene: TRBV4-1
abundance: once
d_gene: TRBD1

CDR3nt: TGTGCCAGCATCTACAGGAATTCACCCCTCCACTTT
CDR3aa: CASIYRNSPLHF
len: 12
j_gene: TRBJ1-6
v_gene: TRBV28
abundance: .
d_gene: .

CDR3nt: TGCGCCAGCAGCTTGGACGGGGAAGAGACCCAGTACTTC
CDR3aa: CASSLDGEETQYF
len: 13
j_gene: TRBJ2-5
v_gene: TRBV5-1
abundance: .
d_gene: .

CDR3nt: TGTGCCAGCAGCCAAGATTTAGGGGCAGGGCAAAACATTCAGTACTTC
CDR3aa: CASSQDLGAGQNIQYF
len: 16
j_gene: TRBJ2-4
v_gene: TRBV4-2
abundance: .
d_gene: .

CDR3nt: TGTGCCAGCAGTGAACGTAGGGGGAATCAGCCCCAGCATTTT
CDR3aa: CASSERRGNQPQHF
len: 14
j_gene: TRBJ1-5
v_gene: TRBV6-5
abundance: .
d_gene: .

CDR3nt: TGTGCCAGCAGTGAAACCCTACAGGTGCAGGGCACAGATACGCAGTATTTT
CDR3aa: CASSETLQVQGTDTQYF
len: 17
j_gene: TRBJ2-3
v_gene: TRBV6-1
abundance: .
d_gene: .

CDR3nt: TGTGCCAGCAGCCCGACAAAGGGGGAGACCCAGTACTTC
CDR3aa: CASSPTKGETQYF
len: 13
j_gene: TRBJ2-5
v_gene: TRBV7-2
abundance: .
d_gene: .

CDR3nt: TGTGCCAGCAGCACCTACAGGGGTTTCACCGGGGAGCTGTTTTTT
CDR3aa: CASSTYRGFTGELFF
len: 15
j_gene: TRBJ2-2
v_gene: TRBV5-6
abundance: few
d_gene: TRBD1

CDR3nt: TGTGCCAGCTCCCCCGGGACTACGGGCCCCTCGGAGACCCAGTACTTC
CDR3aa: CASSPGTTGPSETQYF
len: 16
j_gene: TRBJ2-5
v_gene: TRBV18
abundance: once
d_gene: TRBD2

CDR3nt: TGTGCCAGCAGTTTATCCGACACCCGATACCAAGAGACCCAGTACTTC
CDR3aa: CASSLSDTRYQETQYF
len: 16
j_gene: TRBJ2-5
v_gene: TRBV28
abundance: .
d_gene: .

CDR3nt: TGTGCCAGCACCCCGAGGAATCAAGAGACCCAGTACTTC
CDR3aa: CASTPRNQETQYF
len: 13
j_gene: TRBJ2-5
v_gene: TRBV28
abundance: .
d_gene: .

CDR3nt: TGTGCCAGCAGCGCATCAGGGGGCGGTTGGAATGGCTACACCTTC
CDR3aa: CASSASGGGWNGYTF
len: 15
j_gene: TRBJ1-2
v_gene: TRBV13
abundance: .
d_gene: TRBD1

CDR3nt: TGTGCCAGCAGGGAAGAGCCGGGACAACAATCGGGTGGCTACACCTTC
CDR3aa: CASREEPGQQSGGYTF
len: 16
j_gene: TRBJ1-2
v_gene: TRBV6-1
abundance: .
d_gene: .